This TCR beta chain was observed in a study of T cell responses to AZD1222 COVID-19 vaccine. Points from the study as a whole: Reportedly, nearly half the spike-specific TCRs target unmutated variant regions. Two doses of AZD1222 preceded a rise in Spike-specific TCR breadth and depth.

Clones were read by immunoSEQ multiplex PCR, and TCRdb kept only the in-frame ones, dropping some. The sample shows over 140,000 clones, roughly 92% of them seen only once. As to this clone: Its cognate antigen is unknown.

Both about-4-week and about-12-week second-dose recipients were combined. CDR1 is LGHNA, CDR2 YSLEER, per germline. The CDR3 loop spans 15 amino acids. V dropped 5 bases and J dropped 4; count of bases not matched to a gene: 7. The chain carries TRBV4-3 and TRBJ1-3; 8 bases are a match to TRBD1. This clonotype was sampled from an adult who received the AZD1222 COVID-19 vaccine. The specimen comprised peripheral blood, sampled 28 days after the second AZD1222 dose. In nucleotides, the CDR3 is TGCGCCAGCAGCATGACGACAGGGGCAGGAAACACCATATATTTT. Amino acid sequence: CASSMTTGAGNTIYF.